The rows below give T cell receptor beta chains drawn from one sample of a study of regulatory T cells in long-lasting Graves disease. Via MiXCR, TCRdb re-called the multiplex PCR reads, giving one row per CDR3 protein. Altogether 250,000 or so distinct CDR3 sequences are present, 15% to 20% being singletons, with the ten largest covering approximately 15%. This sample also belongs to another study, concerning T cells in Graves' hyperthyroidism and ophthalmopathy.

Material: peripheral blood mononuclear cells (PBMCs), obtained at new diagnosis, from a patient treated with antithyroid drugs. The receptors derive from a woman aged 25-40 years with Graves disease. Both conserved end residues are part of each CDR3. A D gene is named only where the DNA matches it firmly. The size entry is marked missing in some rows and otherwise reads once, few, many or a size class.

cdr3_aa cdr3_nt d_call clone_size j_call v_call
CATSDSLFETQYF TGTGCCACCAGTGATTCGTTGTTTGAGACCCAGTACTTC . many TRBJ2-5 TRBV24-1
CSARDRRAGGIGYEQYF TGCAGTGCTAGAGACCGCCGAGCGGGGGGCATTGGGTACGAGCAGTACTTC TRBD2 many TRBJ2-7 TRBV20-1
CASSEDRGHSYEQYF TGTGCCAGCAGTGAAGACAGGGGGCACTCCTACGAGCAGTACTTC TRBD1 . TRBJ2-7 TRBV2
CASSLGGQGANVLTF TGTGCCAGCAGTTTGGGGGGGCAGGGGGCCAACGTCCTGACTTTC . many TRBJ2-6 TRBV27
CASSSGNQPQHF TGTGCCAGCAGCTCAGGCAATCAGCCCCAGCATTTT . many TRBJ1-5 TRBV12-3/TRBV12-4
CSVASGEETQYF TGCAGCGTTGCATCGGGGGAGGAGACCCAGTACTTC . many TRBJ2-5 TRBV29-1
CASSPDRQKLFF TGTGCCAGCAGCCCGGACCGCCAAAAACTGTTTTTT . many TRBJ1-4 TRBV12-3/TRBV12-4
CASQDRRTDTQYF TGTGCCAGTCAGGACAGGAGGACAGATACGCAGTATTTT TRBD1 many TRBJ2-3 TRBV6-2/TRBV6-3
CASSWTVHQPQHF TGTGCCAGCAGTTGGACAGTTCATCAGCCCCAGCATTTT . many TRBJ1-5 TRBV6-5
CASSPPSGRITDTQYF TGTGCCAGCAGCCCGCCTAGCGGGAGAATCACAGATACGCAGTATTTT TRBD2 many TRBJ2-3 TRBV11-2
CASSIVTTADSYEQYF TGTGCCAGTAGTATAGTCACGACAGCAGACTCCTACGAGCAGTACTTC . few TRBJ2-7 TRBV19
CASSEGGGQYTEAFF TGTGCCAGCAGCGAGGGGGGGGGGCAGTACACTGAAGCTTTCTTT . . TRBJ1-1 TRBV9
CSAAPGGGETQYF TGCAGTGCTGCCCCGGGGGGAGGAGAGACCCAGTACTTC TRBD2 many TRBJ2-5 TRBV20-1
CSARDSEGGQPQHF TGCAGTGCTAGAGATTCGGAGGGCGGACAGCCCCAGCATTTT . many TRBJ1-5 TRBV20-1
CASSYPGQGDTGELFF TGTGCCAGCAGTTACCCGGGACAGGGTGACACCGGGGAGCTGTTTTTT TRBD1 . TRBJ2-2 TRBV6-2/TRBV6-3
CASGRQVGLDEQFF TGTGCCAGCGGCCGACAGGTAGGGTTAGATGAGCAGTTCTTC . many TRBJ2-1 TRBV2
CASSLVSSGADNEQFF TGTGCCAGCAGCTTGGTGTCTAGCGGGGCTGACAATGAGCAGTTCTTC TRBD2 . TRBJ2-1 TRBV13
CASSYSIEGGETEAFF TGTGCCAGCAGTTACTCGATCGAAGGGGGAGAAACTGAAGCTTTCTTT . . TRBJ1-1 TRBV6-2/TRBV6-3
CASSLAHRDGYTF TGTGCCAGCAGTTTAGCGCACCGGGACGGCTACACCTTC . few TRBJ1-2 TRBV12-3/TRBV12-4
CASRLRTGTEAFF TGTGCCAGCAGACTTAGGACAGGCACTGAAGCTTTCTTT TRBD1 many TRBJ1-1 TRBV3-1
CASSLPGQGYEQYF TGTGCCAGCAGTTTACCGGGACAGGGCTACGAGCAGTACTTC TRBD1 . TRBJ2-7 TRBV28
CASSHPGQGSNQPQHF TGCGCCAGCAGCCACCCGGGACAGGGGAGCAATCAGCCCCAGCATTTT TRBD1 . TRBJ1-5 TRBV4-1
CASSYSTGSNTEAFF TGTGCCAGCAGTTACTCGACAGGGAGTAACACTGAAGCTTTCTTT TRBD1 . TRBJ1-1 TRBV6-5
CASGFGLGRAEAFF TGTGCTAGTGGTTTCGGCCTGGGAAGAGCTGAAGCTTTCTTT . many TRBJ1-1 TRBV12-5
CASSPEAGVNTEAFF TGTGCCAGCAGCCCCGAAGCGGGAGTGAACACTGAAGCTTTCTTT . many TRBJ1-1 TRBV5-1
CASSPQRDRFYGYTF TGTGCCAGTAGTCCTCAAAGGGACCGCTTCTATGGCTACACCTTC . few TRBJ1-2 TRBV19
CASFQAPTEDYGYTF TGTGCCAGCTTCCAGGCACCCACGGAGGACTATGGCTACACCTTC . many TRBJ1-2 TRBV6-1
CASSPETGVNIQYF TGTGCCAGCTCACCCGAGACAGGTGTAAACATTCAGTACTTC . once TRBJ2-4 TRBV18
CASSVVGDSYNEQFF TGTGCCAGCAGCGTAGTAGGAGACTCCTACAATGAGCAGTTCTTC . few TRBJ2-1 TRBV9
CASSLFQRNTEAFF TGTGCCAGCAGTTTGTTTCAGAGGAACACTGAAGCTTTCTTT . many TRBJ1-1 TRBV12-3/TRBV12-4
CSATDRNNSPLHF TGCAGTGCCACCGACAGAAATAATTCACCCCTCCACTTT . many TRBJ1-6 TRBV20-1
CASSLGGAAYGYTF TGCGCCAGCAGCTTGGGGGGGGCTGCCTATGGCTACACCTTC . many TRBJ1-2 TRBV5-1
CASSYSGLAGVYNEQFF TGTGCCAGCAGTTACAGCGGACTAGCGGGGGTTTACAATGAGCAGTTCTTC TRBD2 many TRBJ2-1 TRBV6-2/TRBV6-3
CASSLAGTSPGELFF TGTGCCAGCAGCTTGGCCGGGACTAGCCCCGGGGAGCTGTTTTTT TRBD2 . TRBJ2-2 TRBV7-9
CASSLIAGGHEQFF TGTGCCAGCAGTTTAATAGCGGGGGGCCATGAGCAGTTCTTC TRBD2 many TRBJ2-1 TRBV12-3/TRBV12-4
CASSQLAGRGDTQHF TGTGCCAGCAGCCAACTAGCGGGGAGGGGAGATACGCAGCATTTT . . TRBJ1-5 TRBV13
CASSEALGYGYTF TGTGCCAGCAGTGAAGCGCTGGGATATGGCTACACCTTC . many TRBJ1-2 TRBV12-3/TRBV12-4
CASSHDREGHQPQHF TGTGCCAGCAGTCATGACAGGGAAGGCCATCAGCCCCAGCATTTT TRBD1 . TRBJ1-5 TRBV12-3/TRBV12-4
CASSASVGQATGELFF TGTGCCAGCAGCGCTTCAGTAGGGCAGGCCACCGGGGAGCTGTTTTTT . few TRBJ2-2 TRBV9
CASSLTGTPTYEQYF TGTGCCAGCAGTTTAACTGGGACACCAACCTACGAGCAGTACTTC . many TRBJ2-7 TRBV27
CSATPTAGVIYEQYF TGCAGTGCTACCCCGACAGCGGGGGTTATCTACGAGCAGTACTTC TRBD2 many TRBJ2-7 TRBV20-1